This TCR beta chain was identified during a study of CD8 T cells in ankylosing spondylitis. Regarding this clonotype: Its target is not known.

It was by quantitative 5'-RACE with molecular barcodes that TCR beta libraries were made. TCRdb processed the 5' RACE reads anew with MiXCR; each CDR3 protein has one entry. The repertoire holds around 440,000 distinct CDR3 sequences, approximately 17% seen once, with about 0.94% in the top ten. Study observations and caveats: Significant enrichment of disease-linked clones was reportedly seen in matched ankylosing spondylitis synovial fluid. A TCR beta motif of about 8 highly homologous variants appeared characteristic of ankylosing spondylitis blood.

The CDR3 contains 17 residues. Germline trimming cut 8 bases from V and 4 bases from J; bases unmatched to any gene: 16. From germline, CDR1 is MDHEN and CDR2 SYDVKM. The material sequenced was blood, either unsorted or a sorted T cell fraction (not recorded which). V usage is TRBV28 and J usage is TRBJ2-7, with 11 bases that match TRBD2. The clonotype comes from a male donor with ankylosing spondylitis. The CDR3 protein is CASRPTIGASGRYEQYF. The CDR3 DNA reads TGTGCCAGCCGACCGACGATAGGGGCTAGCGGGAGGTACGAGCAGTACTTC.